Each of the 30 T cell receptor beta chains below was sequenced from the same sample in a study of blood T cell repertoires in COVID-19 (dated by TCRdb to about 2020). To prepare the library, the immunoSEQ multiplex PCR assay was applied. What TCRdb holds here is the immuneACCESS table cut down to in-frame rearrangements. Part of the clones is not present; checked against another copy, under half of the missing clones reflect an unresolved V gene, and the others are unexplained. The sample records 200,000 to 250,000 clones, over 70% of which are singletons. Around 3.8% of the sample comes from the top ten. Sequencing was carried out using PBMCs or T cells enriched from blood (not recorded which). The receptors were gathered from a woman in her 30s who had been exposed to COVID-19.

The CDR3 region is CASSHRTSGPGARETQYF. The CDR3 DNA sequence: TGTGCCAGCAGCCACCGGACTAGCGGGCCTGGCGCGAGAGAGACCCAGTACTTC. The chain employs TRBV4-2 and TRBJ2-5, with TRBD2 identical over 11 bases. The CDR3 is 18 residues long. The V gene end was trimmed by 3 bases and the J gene end by 4 bases; junction bases not matched to a gene: 13. Germline V gene lookup returns CDR1 LGHNA and CDR2 YNFKEQ.

The chain uses TRBV7-2 and TRBJ1-1; possibly TRBD1 for D (5 bases). V was pared by 7 bases and J by 1 base, with 16 bases between. The CDR3 length is 15 residues. From germline, CDR1 is SGHTA and CDR2 FQGNSA. DNA for the CDR3: TGTGCCAGCAACCCTAGTACAGGACAGAACACTGAAGCTTTCTTT. It specifies CASNPSTGQNTEAFF.

A few counts support this clone. This chain joins TRBV5-1 and TRBJ2-7; D is undetermined. V was clipped by 1 base and J by 2 bases, with 16 bases between them. Germline CDR1 SGHRS, CDR2 YFSETQ. The CDR3 extends over 16 amino acids. CDR3: CASSLSTQVRAYEQYF. CDR3 nucleotides: TGCGCCAGCAGCTTGTCTACCCAGGTCCGCGCCTACGAGCAGTACTTC.

The V call is TRBV5-1, the J call TRBJ1-6, with unresolved D. The V end was cut by 4 bases, the J end by 3 bases, with 11 bases between. This CDR3 has 15 amino acids. CDR1 is SGHRS and CDR2 is YFSETQ in the germline V gene. The CDR3 loop is CASSPGRLYNSPLHF. CDR3 nucleotide sequence: TGCGCCAGCAGCCCCGGCAGACTCTATAATTCACCCCTCCACTTT.

The chain uses TRBV11-2 and TRBJ2-5; 10 bases line up with TRBD1. Germline CDR1 and CDR2: SGHAT and FQNNGV. There are 15 residues in the CDR3. Trimming removed 3 bases from V and 5 bases from J; junction bases left unmatched: 6. CDR3 DNA: TGTGCCAGCAGCTTTCGGACAGGGGGTGGGGAGACCCAGTACTTC. It encodes CASSFRTGGGETQYF. The whole variable domain, remainder taken from reference TRBV11-2 and TRBJ2-5, is EAGVAQSPRYKIIEKRQSVAFWCNPISGHATLYWYQQILGQGPKLLIQFQNNGVVDDSQLPKDRFSAERLKGVDSTLKIQPAKLEDSAVYLCASSFRTGGGETQYFGPGTRLLVL.

This rearrangement joins TRBV9 to TRBJ2-7, with D perhaps matching TRBD1 (6 bases). This CDR3 region has 14 residues. Germline CDR1 SGDLS, CDR2 YYNGEE. With 2 bases removed from V and 3 bases from J, the gap between germline ends came to 12 bases. The CDR3 protein is CASSVASGDYEQYF. The CDR3 nucleotides read TGTGCCAGCAGCGTCGCGTCAGGGGACTACGAGCAGTACTTC.

The chain combines TRBV2 with TRBJ2-5; perhaps TRBD2 as D (5 bases). V gave up 4 bases and J gave up 5 bases, with 17 bases separating them. Per the germline V gene, CDR1 is SNHLY and CDR2 is FYNNEI. The CDR3 has 15 amino acids. For the CDR3, the DNA is TGTGCCAGCAGTGCCCCCTCGGACCGAGGGGAGACCCAGTACTTC. Encoded protein: CASSAPSDRGETQYF.

The chain uses TRBV28 and TRBJ2-5, with 9 bases aligning to TRBD1. V was clipped by 6 bases and J by 5 bases; unmatched bases: 10. The length of the CDR3 is 15 residues. The germline gives CDR1 MDHEN, CDR2 SYDVKM. CDR3 nucleotides: TGTGCCAGCAGGGCTCGGGACAGGGTGGGGGAGACCCAGTACTTC. This encodes CASRARDRVGETQYF.

This chain uses TRBV28 with TRBJ1-6; 9 nucleotides match TRBD1. Germline V gene data show CDR1 as MDHEN and CDR2 as SYDVKM. The CDR3 has 14 residues. The junction had 2 bases not matched to a gene; V was cut back by 6 bases and J by 5 bases. The chain's CDR3 is CASRDRGDNSPLHF. For the CDR3, the DNA is TGTGCCAGCAGGGACAGGGGAGATAATTCACCCCTCCACTTT.

The gene calls are TRBV3-1 (or the pseudogene TRBV3-2) and TRBJ2-7, with D maybe TRBD2 (5 bases). The germline V and J ends were trimmed by 0 bases and 5 bases, with 8 bases remaining between them. Germline values: CDR1 LGHDT, CDR2 YNNKEL (reference sequence). The CDR3 covers 13 residues. The CDR3 DNA sequence: TGTGCCAGCAGCCAAGAAAGTAGCGACGAGCAGTACTTC. Protein: CASSQESSDEQYF.

The chain combines TRBV5-1 with TRBJ2-1, with D perhaps matching TRBD2 (6 bases). The CDR3 contains 12 residues. The V end lost 4 bases, the J end lost 5 bases, and 7 bases lay between the germline ends. CDR1 and CDR2 (germline): SGHRS, YFSETQ. DNA for the CDR3: TGCGCCAGCAGCGCGGGACACAATGAGCAGTTCTTC. Translated, it gives CASSAGHNEQFF. Filled out from reference TRBV5-1 and TRBJ2-1, the complete variable domain reads KAGVTQTPRYLIKTRGQQVTLSCSPISGHRSVSWYQQTPGQGLQFLFEYFSETQRNKGNFPGRFSGRQFSNSRSEMNVSTLELGDSALYLCASSAGHNEQFFGPGTRLTVL.

The chain joins TRBV28 to TRBJ1-1; a possible D gene is TRBD1 (6 bases). Trimming took 7 bases from V and 6 from J, leaving 21 bases between them. The CDR3 consists of 15 residues. The germline V gene encodes CDR1 MDHEN and CDR2 SYDVKM. CDR3 sequence: CASNLEPRRTAEAFF. The CDR3 nucleotides read TGTGCCAGCAACTTAGAACCAAGGCGGACAGCTGAAGCTTTCTTT.

The chain employs TRBV5-5 and TRBJ2-7; 7 bases agree with TRBD1. V was clipped by 3 bases and J by 4 bases; unmatched bases: 16. Germline loops: CDR1 SGHKS, CDR2 YYEKEE (reference sequence). The CDR3 has 17 residues. The CDR3, as DNA: TGTGCCAGCAGCTCTTGGGAAACAGGGGTGGGTCCTTACGAGCAGTACTTC. It codes for CASSSWETGVGPYEQYF.

This chain joins TRBV5-6 and TRBJ2-1, with 9 bases matching TRBD2. The CDR3 is 15 amino acids. CDR1 and CDR2 from the germline V gene are SGHDT and YYEEEE. The V and J ends lost 2 bases and 4 bases, in that order; junction bases with no gene match: 4. The CDR3 region is CASSFRTSDYNEQFF. CDR3 in DNA: TGTGCCAGCAGCTTCCGGACTAGCGATTACAATGAGCAGTTCTTC.

The rearrangement joins TRBV3-1 (or the pseudogene TRBV3-2) to TRBJ2-3, with D possibly TRBD2 on 6 matching bases. Germline lookup yields CDR1 LGHDT and CDR2 YNNKEL (reference sequence). Trimming shortened V by 2 bases and J by 5 bases, and 14 bases separated the two germline ends. The CDR3 has 15 residues. DNA for the CDR3: TGTGCCAGCAGCCAAATCGGGAGAGGCAGAGATACGCAGTATTTT. This codes for CASSQIGRGRDTQYF.

V usage is TRBV6-5 and J usage is TRBJ2-4; 7 positions agree with TRBD2. V dropped 6 bases and J dropped 3; count of bases not matched to a gene: 8. CDR1 is MNHEY, CDR2 SVGAGI, per germline. The CDR3 consists of 15 residues. The CDR3 DNA sequence: TGTGCCAGCAGCTTGACCGGGGAGGGCAAAAACATTCAGTACTTC. This translates into CASSLTGEGKNIQYF.

V is TRBV15 and J is TRBJ2-1; 9 bases are shared with TRBD2. The CDR3 has 14 residues. V shed 3 bases, J shed 6 bases, and the junction held 3 bases outside the gene matches. The germline gives CDR1 LNHNV, CDR2 YYDKDF (reference sequence). The CDR3 DNA is TGTGCCACCAGCAGCCTAGCGGGGTCCAATGAGCAGTTCTTC. It is translated as CATSSLAGSNEQFF. Filled out from reference TRBV15 and TRBJ2-1, the complete variable domain reads DAMVIQNPRYQVTQFGKPVTLSCSQTLNHNVMYWYQQKSSQAPKLLFHYYDKDFNNEADTPDNFQSRRPNTSFCFLDIRSPGLGDTAMYLCATSSLAGSNEQFFGPGTRLTVL.

CDR3 bases: TGTGCCAGCAGCGTGGAGGGACCTAGCACAGATACGCAGTATTTT. This translates into CASSVEGPSTDTQYF. The gene calls are TRBV9 and TRBJ2-3, with D possibly TRBD2 on 6 matching bases. Trimming pared 2 bases from V and 0 bases from J, leaving 10 bases between. CDR1 SGDLS and CDR2 YYNGEE come from the germline V gene. The CDR3 spans 15 residues. Filled out from reference TRBV9 and TRBJ2-3, the complete variable domain reads DSGVTQTPKHLITATGQRVTLRCSPRSGDLSVYWYQQSLDQGLQFLIQYYNGEERAKGNILERFSAQQFPDLHSELNLSSLELGDSALYFCASSVEGPSTDTQYFGPGTRLTVL.

This clone came up once. The genes are TRBV2 and TRBJ2-2, with 8 bases lining up with TRBD2. Trimming at V came to 2 bases and at J to 3 bases, leaving 5 bases not matched to a gene. The CDR3 extends over 16 amino acids. Germline V gene lookup returns CDR1 SNHLY and CDR2 FYNNEI. For the CDR3, the DNA is TGTGCCAGCAGTGAAACTAGCGGTTATTACACCGGGGAGCTGTTTTTT. Its protein is CASSETSGYYTGELFF.

This clone was recorded once. The rearrangement joins TRBV5-1 to TRBJ1-1; possible D gene TRBD1, 5 bases. Germline V lookup: CDR1 SGHRS, CDR2 YFSETQ. The CDR3 has 14 residues. Deletions cut 0 bases from V and 2 bases from J, with 8 bases between. Here the CDR3 reads CASSLDRRNTEAFF. In nucleotides, the CDR3 is TGCGCCAGCAGCTTGGACAGGCGAAACACTGAAGCTTTCTTT.

The chain joins TRBV5-6 to TRBJ1-4, with 10 bases fitting TRBD1. The CDR3 runs 16 residues. Unmatched junction bases numbered 9, after V lost 3 bases and J lost 7 bases. Germline CDR1 SGHDT, CDR2 YYEEEE. In DNA, the CDR3 is TGTGCCAGCAGCTCCGGGACAGGGGTATCGAGTGAAAAACTGTTTTTT. Its translation: CASSSGTGVSSEKLFF.

The V gene is TRBV5-1, the J gene TRBJ2-2; D not certain. V was cut by 0 bases and J by 7 bases, with 4 bases left in between. Germline values: CDR1 SGHRS, CDR2 YFSETQ. The CDR3 totals 12 residues. CDR3 in DNA: TGCGCCAGCAGCTTGGCCAACGGGGAGCTGTTTTTT. It is translated as CASSLANGELFF.

This chain links TRBV29-1 with TRBJ2-1; 9 nucleotides align to TRBD2. The CDR3 sequence is 14 residues long. Trimming cost V 7 bases and J 7 bases; bases outside gene matches: 11. Germline V gene data show CDR1 as SQVTM and CDR2 as ANQGSEA. The DNA for the CDR3 is TGCAGCGCCCTGAGTAGCGGGAGAGAAAATGAGCAGTTCTTC. It codes for CSALSSGRENEQFF.

The V gene is TRBV7-9, the J gene TRBJ2-5; D gene ambiguous. The V end lost 2 bases, the J end lost 5 bases, and 9 bases lay between the germline ends. The CDR3 runs to 13 residues. Germline assignment: CDR1 SEHNR and CDR2 FQNEAQ (reference sequence). The CDR3 loop reads CASSLIPIETQYF. DNA of the CDR3: TGTGCCAGCAGCTTAATTCCCATTGAGACCCAGTACTTC. The full variable domain, its missing parts supplied by reference TRBV7-9 and TRBJ2-5, is DTGVSQNPRHKITKRGQNVTFRCDPISEHNRLYWYRQTLGQGPEFLTYFQNEAQLEKSRLLSDRFSAERPKGSFSTLEIQRTEQGDSAMYLCASSLIPIETQYFGPGTRLLVL.

The V call is TRBV27, the J call TRBJ1-1; 7 nucleotides line up with TRBD1. J was trimmed by 0 bases and V by 8 bases; bases with no gene match: 12. Per the germline V gene, CDR1 is MNHEY and CDR2 is SMNVEV (reference sequence). The CDR3 loop spans 16 amino acids. The CDR3 nucleotides are TGTGCCAGCGGGACGACACTCAGGGGGATGAACACTGAAGCTTTCTTT. Translated, it gives CASGTTLRGMNTEAFF.

The chain recombines TRBV12-3 or TRBV12-4 with TRBJ2-7; no definite D call. CDR3 length: 11 amino acids. V lost 2 bases, J lost 6 bases, and 5 bases lay in between. Written as DNA, the CDR3 is TGTGCCAGCAGTTTAATGGCCGAGCAGTACTTC. Translated, it gives CASSLMAEQYF.

This chain joins TRBV5-1 and TRBJ1-4, with no clear D. Germline assignment: CDR1 SGHRS and CDR2 YFSETQ. The CDR3 sequence is 14 residues long. The V and J ends lost 3 bases and 7 bases respectively, with 13 bases between them. The CDR3 bases are TGCGCCAGCAGCTCGGATTTCGGAGGTGAAAAACTGTTTTTT. As protein: CASSSDFGGEKLFF.

This clone was seen just once. The rearrangement uses TRBV29-1 and TRBJ2-7, with 16 bases identical to TRBD2. Trimming cost V 4 bases and J 5 bases; bases outside gene matches: 8. From germline, CDR1 is SQVTM and CDR2 ANQGSEA. This CDR3 is 16 amino acids long. The CDR3 region is CSVVGTSGRAPNEQYF. The CDR3, as DNA: TGCAGCGTTGTTGGGACTAGCGGGAGGGCTCCCAACGAGCAGTACTTC.

The chain is built from TRBV7-9 and TRBJ2-6; TRBD2 is a possible D gene (6 bases). The CDR3 contains 16 residues. V dropped 6 bases and J dropped 4 bases, with 16 bases sitting between them. Germline CDR1 is SEHNR and CDR2 is FQNEAQ (reference sequence). The CDR3 bases are TGTGCCAGCAGTATTTTCGGCGGGGAAGGGGCCAACGTCCTGACTTTC. Amino acid sequence: CASSIFGGEGANVLTF.

Concerning this clone itself: Other DNA sequences of this sample code for an identical CDR3. The chain links TRBV5-1 to TRBJ1-1; perhaps TRBD1 as D (5 bases). Germline CDR1 is SGHRS and CDR2 is YFSETQ. V was trimmed by 0 bases and J by 2 bases, leaving 14 bases between them. The length of the CDR3 is 16 residues. As DNA, the CDR3 is TGCGCCAGCAGCTTGGCCGGGGGGAGTCGTAACACTGAAGCTTTCTTT. This sequence encodes CASSLAGGSRNTEAFF.